One sample yielded the 21 T cell receptor beta chains listed below, sequenced in a study of T cells in localized non-small cell lung cancer. The method was immunoSEQ multiplex PCR; TCRdb's version includes in-frame clones alone and lacks a portion of them. The sample has about 130,000 clones, around 92% seen once. Specimen: peripheral blood, collected before any cancer treatment. The source of these receptors is an older female donor with stage I lung adenocarcinoma.

The sample holds one count of this clone. This chain joins TRBV28 and TRBJ2-7, with TRBD2 as a possible D gene (6 bases). V gave up 5 bases and J gave up 3 bases, with 20 bases separating them. Germline assignment: CDR1 MDHEN and CDR2 SYDVKM. The CDR3 is 16 amino acids. In nucleotides, the CDR3 is TGTGCCAGCAGTAAAAATCAGGGACTTGGGGTCTACGAGCAGTACTTC. Its protein is CASSKNQGLGVYEQYF.

The rearrangement uses TRBV5-6 and TRBJ1-1; the D is unclear. Germline V gene data show CDR1 as SGHDT and CDR2 as YYEEEE. V was cut by 1 base and J by 3 bases, with 1 base left in between. The CDR3 is 11 residues long. The CDR3 reads CASSLYTEAFF. The CDR3 nucleotides are TGTGCCAGCAGCTTGTACACTGAAGCTTTCTTT.

The chain links TRBV6-1 to TRBJ2-7; no clear D. The V gene's germline CDR1 is MNHNS and CDR2 SASEGT. The CDR3 runs to 11 residues. Between the trimmed V and J ends, which lost 3 bases and 4 bases, there was a span of 4 bases. The CDR3 sequence is CASSDPYEQYF. CDR3 in DNA: TGTGCCAGCAGTGATCCGTACGAGCAGTACTTC.

The chain combines TRBV6-1 with TRBJ2-7; TRBD2 aligns across 8 bases. This CDR3 has 14 amino acids. From germline, CDR1 is MNHNS and CDR2 SASEGT. The J segment lost 2 bases and the V segment lost 4 bases, leaving 4 bases of the junction unmatched. The CDR3 here is CASSGTSGPYEQYF. The CDR3, as DNA: TGTGCCAGCAGTGGCACTAGCGGACCCTACGAGCAGTACTTC.

The chain carries TRBV5-1 and TRBJ2-1, with a tentative D call TRBD1 (5 bases). The CDR3 has 14 amino acids. CDR1 and CDR2 (germline): SGHRS, YFSETQ. Trimming cost V 2 bases and J 0 bases, with 6 bases left between them. CDR3 nucleotide sequence: TGCGCCAGCAGCTTACAGGACTCCTACAATGAGCAGTTCTTC. This codes for CASSLQDSYNEQFF.

The chain uses TRBV7-2 and TRBJ2-1; 7 bases are a match to TRBD2. J was trimmed by 15 bases and V by 1 base; bases with no gene match: 9. This CDR3 spans 13 amino acids. The germline gives CDR1 SGHTA, CDR2 FQGNSA. CDR3 in amino acids: CASSLDLTSSRFF. The CDR3 nucleotides are TGTGCCAGCAGCTTAGACTTGACTAGCTCGCGGTTCTTC.

The chain joins TRBV28 to TRBJ2-4, with 13 bases aligning to TRBD2. Trimming at V came to 3 bases and at J to 0 bases, leaving 8 bases not matched to a gene. The CDR3 consists of 19 residues. Germline assignment: CDR1 MDHEN and CDR2 SYDVKM. Here the CDR3 reads CASSFNPGLAGLAKNIQYF. Here the CDR3 DNA reads TGTGCCAGCAGTTTTAATCCGGGACTAGCGGGACTAGCCAAAAACATTCAGTACTTC.

A remark on this clone: Sequence at one end of the junction differs from germline and may be a read error. The V call is TRBV5-6, the J call TRBJ2-7, with D perhaps TRBD2 (5 bases). CDR1 is SGHDT and CDR2 is YYEEEE in the germline V gene. The CDR3 is 12 amino acids. CDR3 coding DNA: TGTGCCAGCAGCTACCGGGGTTACGAGCGGTACTTC. Residues: CASSYRGYERYF.

This chain connects TRBV6-5 to TRBJ2-3; a weak D match, TRBD1 (6 bases). V was shortened by 6 bases and J by 5 bases, with 15 bases between the two germline ends. This CDR3 comprises 14 residues. Per germline, CDR1 MNHEY and CDR2 SVGAGI. CDR3 region: CASRVGGRKDTQYF. DNA for the CDR3: TGTGCCAGCAGGGTAGGGGGAAGGAAAGATACGCAGTATTTT.

The chain has TRBV15 and TRBJ2-3; D gene uncertain. Germline V lookup: CDR1 LNHNV, CDR2 YYDKDF (reference sequence). V lost 4 bases to trimming and J lost 0 bases, with 14 bases between them. CDR3 length equals 16 residues. The CDR3 bases are TGTGCCACCAGCAAACCGGTTATCGGTAGCACAGATACGCAGTATTTT. It encodes CATSKPVIGSTDTQYF.

The rearrangement links TRBV25-1 to TRBJ2-2; a weak D match, TRBD2 (6 bases). In germline, CDR1 is MGHDK, CDR2 SYGVNS. The V and J ends lost 4 bases and 0 bases respectively, with 12 bases between them. This CDR3 comprises 16 residues. The CDR3 spells CASSVLAPANTGELFF. The CDR3 DNA is TGTGCCAGCAGTGTCCTAGCGCCGGCGAACACCGGGGAGCTGTTTTTT.

The chain links TRBV9 to TRBJ1-3; D gene unclear. CDR1 is SGDLS and CDR2 is YYNGEE in the germline V gene. The CDR3 contains 15 residues. With 0 bases removed from V and 0 bases from J, the gap between germline ends came to 7 bases. Written as DNA, the CDR3 is TGTGCCAGCAGCGTAGGGGATACCTCTGGAAACACCATATATTTT. As protein: CASSVGDTSGNTIYF.

This chain connects TRBV10-1 to TRBJ1-1; possibly TRBD1 for D (6 bases). V was shortened by 2 bases and J by 5 bases, with 15 bases between the two germline ends. CDR1 is WNHNN and CDR2 is SYGVQD in the germline V gene (reference sequence). The CDR3 consists of 15 residues. The CDR3 DNA follows: TGCGCCAGCAGTGAGGGGGGGGGCGTTGGAACTGAAGCTTTCTTT. Translation: CASSEGGGVGTEAFF.

J is TRBJ2-3 and V is TRBV7-9; 9 bases are a match to TRBD2. V lost 2 bases, J lost 3 bases, and 3 bases stayed unmatched. The germline gives CDR1 SEHNR, CDR2 FQNEAQ (reference sequence). The CDR3 is made up of 15 amino acids. The CDR3 region has the DNA TGTGCCAGCAGCTTAACACTAGCGGGTACAGATACGCAGTATTTT. As protein: CASSLTLAGTDTQYF.

This sequence joins TRBV9 and TRBJ2-7; 9 bases match TRBD2. CDR1 and CDR2 from the germline V gene are SGDLS and YYNGEE. This CDR3 contains 16 residues. The J segment lost 2 bases and the V segment lost 0 bases, leaving 6 bases of the junction unmatched. CDR3 in DNA: TGTGCCAGCAGCGTAGCAGCGGGAGGTCCCACCTACGAGCAGTACTTC. Protein sequence: CASSVAAGGPTYEQYF.

This chain connects TRBV6-5 to TRBJ2-1; unclear D gene. The CDR3 has 16 amino acids. Germline V gene sequence: CDR1 MNHEY, CDR2 SVGAGI. Trimming shortened V by 0 bases and J by 0 bases, and 9 bases separated the two germline ends. CDR3 sequence (DNA): TGTGCCAGCAGTTACTCGGCTAGAAGCTCCTACAATGAGCAGTTCTTC. This codes for CASSYSARSSYNEQFF.

The chain uses TRBV19 and TRBJ1-1; no clear D. This CDR3 spans 11 amino acids. The germline V gene has CDR1 LNHDA and CDR2 SQIVND (reference sequence). Trimming cost V 7 bases and J 1 base, with 4 bases left between them. CDR3 DNA sequence: TGTGCCAGTACCCAGAACACTGAAGCTTTCTTT. Its protein product is CASTQNTEAFF.

This clone was seen just once. This chain connects TRBV6-5 to TRBJ2-1; the D is unclear. With 2 bases removed from V and 6 bases from J, the gap between germline ends came to 8 bases. The CDR3 spans 13 residues. The V gene's germline CDR1 is MNHEY and CDR2 SVGAGI. The CDR3 sequence: CASSYNVRNEQFF. Here the CDR3 DNA reads TGTGCCAGCAGTTACAACGTCCGCAATGAGCAGTTCTTC.

This clone was seen a handful of times. The rearrangement links TRBV18 to TRBJ2-7; 13 positions agree with TRBD2. Germline values: CDR1 KGHSH, CDR2 LQKENI. The V segment lost 6 bases and the J segment 3 bases; nucleotides outside the gene matches: 2. This CDR3 contains 14 residues. This CDR3 is CASSGLAGDYEQYF. In nucleotides, the CDR3 is TGTGCCAGCTCCGGACTAGCGGGAGACTACGAGCAGTACTTC.

This chain links TRBV5-4 with TRBJ2-3, with TRBD2 matching 11 bases. V lost 4 bases and J lost 5; bases outside the gene matches: 9. CDR1 and CDR2 from the germline V gene are SGHNT and YYREEE (reference sequence). The CDR3 consists of 16 residues. As DNA, the CDR3 is TGTGCCAGCAGCAATTTACTAGCGGGAGAAGGAGATACGCAGTATTTT. Translated, it gives CASSNLLAGEGDTQYF.

The chain joins TRBV5-4 to TRBJ2-7; D is uncertain. Trimming took off 2 bases at V and 0 bases at J, with 6 bases between the two ends. The germline V gene has CDR1 SGHNT and CDR2 YYREEE (reference sequence). CDR3 size: 13 residues. This CDR3 is CASSLGFSYEQYF. CDR3 DNA: TGTGCCAGCAGCTTAGGGTTCTCCTACGAGCAGTACTTC.